The rows below give T cell receptor beta chains drawn from one sample of a study of OX40 agonist ivuxolimab in advanced cancers. Profiling relied on immunoSEQ multiplex PCR, and the TCRdb table lists in-frame clones only, not all of them. This sample has about 67,000 clones, with more than 70% found just once. The sample consisted of CD4+ or CD8+ T cells sorted from blood, taken in a trial of the OX40 agonist ivuxolimab. The source of these receptors is an adult with an advanced solid tumor such as melanoma, head and neck, liver or kidney cancer. The conserved cysteine and the conserved F or W are not part of the CDR3 here. The order of the fields is V gene, CDR3 protein.

>TRBV5-4
ASSSAGSTETQY
>TRBV4-2
ASSQRTVTDTQY
>TRBV5-5
ASSSLETQPQH
>TRBV7-3
ASSPRVLTSLPRPNNEQF
>TRBV28
ASSTRQTSTDTQY
>TRBV5-6
ASSPGGLQETQY
>TRBV6-5
ASSYGGTNSPLH
>TRBV4-3
ASSQEVEAGDLSGANVLT
>TRBV9
ASSVDPPGQNTEAF
>TRBV5-1
ASSLATSGGEDTQY
>TRBV18
ASSPVRAGPNTGELF
>TRBV4-1
ASQHKIGGYEQY
>TRBV6-1
ASSPGTANTGELF
>TRBV28
ASNPNKQVTYEQY
>TRBV19
ASSSHSGTAETQY
>TRBV2
ASSEGLAGGVQF
>TRBV7-9
ASSPGTGRLQY
>TRBV2
ASSGSGGEQETQY
>TRBV30
AWSDPGVEEKLF
>TRBV2
ASSAGQAPYEQY
>TRBV21-1
ASSNEGAGELF
>TRBV6-1
ASREHAVYNEQF
>TRBV25-1
ASSEFGQAVDEKLF
>TRBV5-1
ASTLTSGSPREQY
>TRBV6-6
ASSYSRTRQETQY
>TRBV5-4
ASSPGGLPDGTQY
>TRBV13
ASSSGLAGGREQF
>TRBV4-1
ASSQLGPPSSYNSPLH
>TRBV6-5
ASSESPNQPQH
>TRBV5-4
ASSFGGIFQETQY
>TRBV7-2
ASSPLYYGYT
>TRBV18
ASSPQMTSGYADTQY
>TRBV6-1
ASSGVADTQY
>TRBV20-1
SARDYETQY
>TRBV7-2
ASSLHVVGGETQY
>TRBV5-4
ASSLGGNSRNIQY
>TRBV18
ASSQGASKNIQY
>TRBV7-2
ASSLVVGPANEKLF
>TRBV5-1
ASSLRSVAGGLPDTQY
>TRBV7-9
ASSLLGQITDTQY
>TRBV19
ASSIRVSRGGELF
>TRBV19
ASTDRVGTGYT
>TRBV11-1
ASSLGQEGYTEAF
>TRBV15
ATSRDRVNTDTQY
>TRBV4-1
ASSRRLAGDEQF
>TRBV30
AWSARTGEDTIY
>TRBV28
ASRPGGYQETQY
>TRBV4-1
ASSQDSRQGAGKLF
>TRBV5-1
ASSLSPSSTDTQY
>TRBV7-3
ASSELAGGVGELF
>TRBV20-1
SAPQGYEQF
>TRBV6-1
ASHDRINRPQH
>TRBV4-3
ASSPAPGSGNTIY
>TRBV19
ASSITSGGIAYNEQF